This T cell receptor beta chain emerged from a study of control samples from healthy donors and cancer patients. TCRdb keeps only in-frame clones here, not all; method: immunoSEQ multiplex PCR. The profile shows roughly 120,000 clones, around 88% of them singletons. There are 17 residues in the CDR3. The germline V gene encodes CDR1 SEHNR and CDR2 FQNEAQ (reference sequence). J was trimmed by 0 bases and V by 4 bases; bases with no gene match: 10. The TCR was taken from a woman aged 45-65 years in good health. The rearrangement uses TRBV7-9 and TRBJ2-5; 8 bases are a match to TRBD2. Sequenced input: blood. The CDR3 is CASSSGSGGLYQETQYF. CDR3 DNA: TGTGCCAGCAGCTCTGGAAGCGGGGGACTATACCAAGAGACCCAGTACTTC.